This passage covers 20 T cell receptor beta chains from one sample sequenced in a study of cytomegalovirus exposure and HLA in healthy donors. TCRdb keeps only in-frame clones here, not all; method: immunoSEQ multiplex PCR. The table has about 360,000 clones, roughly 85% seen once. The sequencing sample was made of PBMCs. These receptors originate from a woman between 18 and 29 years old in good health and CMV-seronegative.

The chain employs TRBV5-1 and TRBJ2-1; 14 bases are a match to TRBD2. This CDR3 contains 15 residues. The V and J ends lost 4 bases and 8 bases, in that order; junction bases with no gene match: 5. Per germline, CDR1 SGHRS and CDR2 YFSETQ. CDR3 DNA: TGCGCCAGCAGCACCGGGACTAGCGGGAGATATGAGCAGTTCTTC. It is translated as CASSTGTSGRYEQFF.

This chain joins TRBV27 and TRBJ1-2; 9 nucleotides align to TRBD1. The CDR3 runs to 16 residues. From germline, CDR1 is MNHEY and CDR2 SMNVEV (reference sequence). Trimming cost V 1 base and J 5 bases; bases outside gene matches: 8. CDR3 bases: TGTGCCAGCAGTTTATACCCGCCCGACAGGGGGTATGGCTACACCTTC. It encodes CASSLYPPDRGYGYTF.

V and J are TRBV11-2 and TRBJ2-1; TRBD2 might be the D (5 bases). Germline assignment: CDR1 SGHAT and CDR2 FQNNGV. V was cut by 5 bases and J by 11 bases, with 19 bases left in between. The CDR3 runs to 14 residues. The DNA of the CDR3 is TGTGCCAGCAGCCCCCCGGTGAGAGGGTTCAAGCAGTTCTTC. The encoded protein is CASSPPVRGFKQFF.

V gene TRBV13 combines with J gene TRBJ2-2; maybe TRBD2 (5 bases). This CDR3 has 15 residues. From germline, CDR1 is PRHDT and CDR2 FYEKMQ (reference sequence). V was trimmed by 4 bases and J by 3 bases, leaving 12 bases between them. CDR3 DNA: TGTGCCAGCAGCTACGTCCTGGGAGACACCGGGGAGCTGTTTTTT. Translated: CASSYVLGDTGELFF.

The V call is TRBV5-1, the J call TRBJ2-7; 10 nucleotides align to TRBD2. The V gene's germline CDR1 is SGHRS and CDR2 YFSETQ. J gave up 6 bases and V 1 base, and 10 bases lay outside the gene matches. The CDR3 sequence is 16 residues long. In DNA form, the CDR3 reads TGCGCCAGCAGCTTGTTGGGTAGCGGGAGGTCGGGCGAGCAGTACTTC. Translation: CASSLLGSGRSGEQYF. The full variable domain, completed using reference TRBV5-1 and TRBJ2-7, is KAGVTQTPRYLIKTRGQQVTLSCSPISGHRSVSWYQQTPGQGLQFLFEYFSETQRNKGNFPGRFSGRQFSNSRSEMNVSTLELGDSALYLCASSLLGSGRSGEQYFGPGTRLTVT.

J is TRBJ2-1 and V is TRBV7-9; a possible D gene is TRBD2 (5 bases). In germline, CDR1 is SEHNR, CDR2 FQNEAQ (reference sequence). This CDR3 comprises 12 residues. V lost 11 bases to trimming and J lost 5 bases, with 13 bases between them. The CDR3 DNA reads TGTGCCTTCCTTAGCGTCAACAATGAGCAGTTCTTC. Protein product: CAFLSVNNEQFF.

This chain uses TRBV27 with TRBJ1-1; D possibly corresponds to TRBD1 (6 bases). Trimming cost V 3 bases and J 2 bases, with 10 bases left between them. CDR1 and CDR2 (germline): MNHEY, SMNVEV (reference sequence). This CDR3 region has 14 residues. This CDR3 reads CASSFRGANTEAFF. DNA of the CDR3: TGTGCCAGCAGTTTTCGGGGGGCTAACACTGAAGCTTTCTTT.

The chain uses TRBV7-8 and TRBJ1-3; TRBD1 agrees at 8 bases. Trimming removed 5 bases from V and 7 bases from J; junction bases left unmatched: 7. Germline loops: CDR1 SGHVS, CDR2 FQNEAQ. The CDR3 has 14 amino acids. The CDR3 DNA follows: TGTGCCAGCAGCGCCAAGACAGGGGACAACACCATATATTTT. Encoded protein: CASSAKTGDNTIYF.

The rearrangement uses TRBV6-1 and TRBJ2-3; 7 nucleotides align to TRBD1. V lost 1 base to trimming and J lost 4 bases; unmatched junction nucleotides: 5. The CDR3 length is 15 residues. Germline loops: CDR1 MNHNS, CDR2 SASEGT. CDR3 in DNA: TGTGCCAGCAGTGAAGAGGGACAGTATGCAGATACGCAGTATTTT. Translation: CASSEEGQYADTQYF.

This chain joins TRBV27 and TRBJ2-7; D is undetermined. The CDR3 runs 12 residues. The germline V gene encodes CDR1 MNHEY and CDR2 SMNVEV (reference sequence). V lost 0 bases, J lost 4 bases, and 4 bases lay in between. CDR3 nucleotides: TGTGCCAGCAGTTTATCCGGGTACGAGCAGTACTTC. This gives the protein CASSLSGYEQYF.

The CDR3 sequence is CASSLQPVGIAGNTIYF. CDR3 DNA sequence: TGTGCCAGCAGCTTACAACCCGTCGGGATTGCGGGAAACACCATATATTTT. This chain uses TRBV11-2 with TRBJ1-3; D is undetermined. Germline CDR1 reads SGHAT; CDR2 reads FQNNGV. This CDR3 region has 17 residues. The V gene lost 2 bases and the J gene lost 4 bases, with 18 bases spanning the gap. Full variable domain (remainder filled in from reference TRBV11-2 and TRBJ1-3): EAGVAQSPRYKIIEKRQSVAFWCNPISGHATLYWYQQILGQGPKLLIQFQNNGVVDDSQLPKDRFSAERLKGVDSTLKIQPAKLEDSAVYLCASSLQPVGIAGNTIYFGEGSWLTVV.

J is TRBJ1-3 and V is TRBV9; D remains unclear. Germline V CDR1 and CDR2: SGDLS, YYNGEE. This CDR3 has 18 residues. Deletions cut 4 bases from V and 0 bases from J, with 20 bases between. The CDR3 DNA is TGTGCCAGCAGCCTTGGGCAGTTACCATCGAACTCTGGAAACACCATATATTTT. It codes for CASSLGQLPSNSGNTIYF.

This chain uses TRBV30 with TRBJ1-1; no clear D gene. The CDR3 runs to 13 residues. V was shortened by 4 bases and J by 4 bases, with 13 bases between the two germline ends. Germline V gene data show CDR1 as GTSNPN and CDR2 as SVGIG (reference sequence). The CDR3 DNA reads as TGTGCCTGGACCTATCTTACCCGCACTGAAGCTTTCTTT. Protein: CAWTYLTRTEAFF. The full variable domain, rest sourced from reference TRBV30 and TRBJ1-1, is SQTIHQWPATLVQPVGSPLSLECTVEGTSNPNLYWYRQAAGRGLQLLFYSVGIGQISSEVPQNLSASRPQDRQFILSSKKLLLSDSGFYLCAWTYLTRTEAFFGQGTRLTVV.

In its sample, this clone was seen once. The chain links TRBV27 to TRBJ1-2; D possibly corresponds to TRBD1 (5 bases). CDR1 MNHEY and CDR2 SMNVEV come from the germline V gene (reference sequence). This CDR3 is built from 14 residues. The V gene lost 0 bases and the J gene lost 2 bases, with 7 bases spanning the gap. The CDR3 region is CASSLSGQNYGYTF. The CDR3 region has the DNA TGTGCCAGCAGTTTATCGGGGCAGAACTATGGCTACACCTTC.

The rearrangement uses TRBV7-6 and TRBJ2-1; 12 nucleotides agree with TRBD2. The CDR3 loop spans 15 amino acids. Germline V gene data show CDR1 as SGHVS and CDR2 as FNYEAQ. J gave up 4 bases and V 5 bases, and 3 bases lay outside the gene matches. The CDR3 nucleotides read TGTGCCAGCAGCACCGGACTAGCGGGATACAATGAGCAGTTCTTC. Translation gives CASSTGLAGYNEQFF.

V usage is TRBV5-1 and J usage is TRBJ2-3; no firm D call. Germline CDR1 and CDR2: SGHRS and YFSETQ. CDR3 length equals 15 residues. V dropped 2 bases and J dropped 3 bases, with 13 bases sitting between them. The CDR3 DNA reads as TGCGCCAGCAGCTTTGACCTCGTCGGGACAGATACGCAGTATTTT. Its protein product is CASSFDLVGTDTQYF.

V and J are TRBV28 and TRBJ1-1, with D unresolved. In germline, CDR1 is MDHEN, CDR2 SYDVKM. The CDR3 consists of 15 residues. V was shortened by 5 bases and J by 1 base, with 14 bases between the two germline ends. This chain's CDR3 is CASSPLLDGNTEAFF. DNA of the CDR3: TGTGCCAGCAGTCCACTACTCGACGGGAACACTGAAGCTTTCTTT.

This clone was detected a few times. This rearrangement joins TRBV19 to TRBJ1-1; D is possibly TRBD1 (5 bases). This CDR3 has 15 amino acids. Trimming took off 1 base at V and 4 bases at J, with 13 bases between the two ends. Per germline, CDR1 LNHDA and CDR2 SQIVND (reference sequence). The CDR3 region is CASSIGTTKGTEAFF. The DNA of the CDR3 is TGTGCCAGTAGTATAGGGACAACCAAAGGCACTGAAGCTTTCTTT. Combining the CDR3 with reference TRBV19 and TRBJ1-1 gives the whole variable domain DGGITQSPKYLFRKEGQNVTLSCEQNLNHDAMYWYRQDPGQGLRLIYYSQIVNDFQKGDIAEGYSVSREKKESFPLTVTSAQKNPTAFYLCASSIGTTKGTEAFFGQGTRLTVV.

CDR3 nucleotide sequence: TGTGCCAGCAGTGAGGACAGGTTCATGACAGATACGCAGTATTTT. It translates to CASSEDRFMTDTQYF. The chain has TRBV6-1 and TRBJ2-3; 7 bases fit TRBD1. Per germline, CDR1 MNHNS and CDR2 SASEGT. J gave up 3 bases and V 3 bases, and 6 bases lay outside the gene matches. This CDR3 comprises 15 residues.

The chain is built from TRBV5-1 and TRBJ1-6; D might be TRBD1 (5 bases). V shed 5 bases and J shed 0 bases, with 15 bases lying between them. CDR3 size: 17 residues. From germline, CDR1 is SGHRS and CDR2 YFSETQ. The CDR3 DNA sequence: TGCGCCAGCAGAACGGGCGACAGCCTCTCCTATAATTCACCCCTCCACTTT. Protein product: CASRTGDSLSYNSPLHF. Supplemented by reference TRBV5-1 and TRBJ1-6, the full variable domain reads KAGVTQTPRYLIKTRGQQVTLSCSPISGHRSVSWYQQTPGQGLQFLFEYFSETQRNKGNFPGRFSGRQFSNSRSEMNVSTLELGDSALYLCASRTGDSLSYNSPLHFGNGTRLTVT.